This TCR beta chain was obtained from a study of blood T cells in healthy people across ages. A second about 6 to 12 cycle PCR used barcoded and J-beta primers. In TCRdb, the 5' RACE reads were re-called with MiXCR into one record per CDR3 protein. The data show around 1.5 million distinct CDR3 sequences, roughly 40% seen once. Per sample, extraction of total RNA gave at least 5.5 micrograms in every case. V shed 5 bases and J 6 bases; nucleotides not matched to a gene: 2. Germline CDR1 DFQATT, CDR2 SNEGSKA (reference sequence). The CDR3 consists of 12 residues. This clonotype came up a few times. The sequencing sample was made of blood. This chain connects TRBV20-1 to TRBJ1-5; 9 bases match TRBD1. The receptor was isolated from a woman between 18 and 30 years old in good health. Here the CDR3 reads CSAGQGLQPQHF. The DNA for the CDR3 is TGCAGTGCTGGACAGGGGCTTCAGCCCCAGCATTTT.